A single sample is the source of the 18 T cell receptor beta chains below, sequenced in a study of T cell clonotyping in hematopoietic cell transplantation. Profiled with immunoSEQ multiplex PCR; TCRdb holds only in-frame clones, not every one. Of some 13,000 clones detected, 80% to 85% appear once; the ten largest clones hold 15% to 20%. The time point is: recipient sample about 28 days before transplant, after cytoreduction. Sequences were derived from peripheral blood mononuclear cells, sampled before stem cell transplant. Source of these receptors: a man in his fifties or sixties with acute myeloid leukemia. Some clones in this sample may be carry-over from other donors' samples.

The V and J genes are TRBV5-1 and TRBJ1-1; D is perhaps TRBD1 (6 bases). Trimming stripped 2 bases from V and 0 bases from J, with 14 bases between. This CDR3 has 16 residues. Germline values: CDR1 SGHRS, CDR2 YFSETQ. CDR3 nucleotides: TGCGCCAGCAGCTTCACACCGGGACACATGAACACTGAAGCTTTCTTT. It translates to CASSFTPGHMNTEAFF.

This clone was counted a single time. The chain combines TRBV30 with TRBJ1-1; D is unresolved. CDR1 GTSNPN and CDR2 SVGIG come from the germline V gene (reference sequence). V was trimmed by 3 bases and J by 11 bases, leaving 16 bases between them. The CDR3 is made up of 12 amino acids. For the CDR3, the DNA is TGTGCCTGGAGCGAGGCTGACGTGGGGGCTTTCTTT. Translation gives CAWSEADVGAFF.

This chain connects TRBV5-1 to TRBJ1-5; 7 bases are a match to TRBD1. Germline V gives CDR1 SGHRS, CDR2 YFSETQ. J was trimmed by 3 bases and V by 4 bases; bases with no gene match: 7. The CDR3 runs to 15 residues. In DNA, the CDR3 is TGCGCCAGCAGCATCGATACAGGGGCCAATCAGCCCCAGCATTTT. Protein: CASSIDTGANQPQHF.

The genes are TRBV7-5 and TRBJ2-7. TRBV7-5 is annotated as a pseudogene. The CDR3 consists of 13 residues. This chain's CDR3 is CARSHDRPYEQYF. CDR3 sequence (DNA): TGTGCCAGAAGCCACGACCGACCCTACGAGCAGTACTTC.

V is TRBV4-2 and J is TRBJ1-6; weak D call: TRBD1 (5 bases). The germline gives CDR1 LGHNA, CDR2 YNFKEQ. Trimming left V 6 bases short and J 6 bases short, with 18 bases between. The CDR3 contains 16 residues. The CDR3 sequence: CASREAWGGGNSPLHF. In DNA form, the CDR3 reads TGTGCCAGCAGAGAGGCATGGGGGGGAGGTAATTCACCCCTCCACTTT.

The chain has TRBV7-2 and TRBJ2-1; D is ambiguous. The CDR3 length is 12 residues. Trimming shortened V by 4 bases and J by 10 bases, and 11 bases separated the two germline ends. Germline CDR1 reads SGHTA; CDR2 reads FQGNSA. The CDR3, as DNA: TGTGCCAGCAGCTCTGGAAGTTGGGAGCAGTTCTTC. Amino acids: CASSSGSWEQFF.

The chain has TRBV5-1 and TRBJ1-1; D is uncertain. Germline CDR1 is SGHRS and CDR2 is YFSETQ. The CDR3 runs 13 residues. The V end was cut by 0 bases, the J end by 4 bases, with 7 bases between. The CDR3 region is CASSLGGVTEAFF. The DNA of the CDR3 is TGCGCCAGCAGCTTGGGTGGAGTCACTGAAGCTTTCTTT.

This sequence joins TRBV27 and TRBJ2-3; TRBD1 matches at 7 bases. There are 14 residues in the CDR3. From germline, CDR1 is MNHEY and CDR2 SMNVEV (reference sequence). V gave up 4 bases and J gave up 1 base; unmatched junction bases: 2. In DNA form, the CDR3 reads TGTGCCAGCAGTTGGGGACAGCGCACAGATACGCAGTATTTT. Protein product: CASSWGQRTDTQYF.

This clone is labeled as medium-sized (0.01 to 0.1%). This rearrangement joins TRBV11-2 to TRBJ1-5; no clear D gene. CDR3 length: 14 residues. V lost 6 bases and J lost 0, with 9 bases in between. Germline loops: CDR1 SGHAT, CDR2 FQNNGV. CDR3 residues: CASSSGYSNQPQHF. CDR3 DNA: TGTGCCAGCAGTTCGGGTTATAGCAATCAGCCCCAGCATTTT.

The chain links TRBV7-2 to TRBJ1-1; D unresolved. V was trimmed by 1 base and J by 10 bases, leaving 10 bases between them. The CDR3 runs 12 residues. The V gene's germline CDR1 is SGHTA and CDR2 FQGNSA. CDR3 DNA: TGTGCCAGCAGCTTAGGGTCCGGGTCAGCTTTCTTT. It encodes CASSLGSGSAFF.

The CDR3 protein is CASSSRGSYSNQPQHF. In DNA, the CDR3 is TGTGCCAGCAGTTCCAGGGGATCCTATAGCAATCAGCCCCAGCATTTT. V is TRBV28 and J is TRBJ1-5; TRBD1 is a possible D gene (6 bases). CDR3 length equals 16 residues. V dropped 4 bases and J dropped 0 bases, with 13 bases sitting between them. CDR1 MDHEN and CDR2 SYDVKM come from the germline V gene.

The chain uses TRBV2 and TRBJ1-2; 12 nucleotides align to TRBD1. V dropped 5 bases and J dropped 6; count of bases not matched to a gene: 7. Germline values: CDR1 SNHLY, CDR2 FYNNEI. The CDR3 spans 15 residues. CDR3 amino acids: CASSYGTGGLDGYTF. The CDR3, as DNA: TGTGCCAGCAGTTACGGGACAGGGGGCCTCGATGGCTACACCTTC.

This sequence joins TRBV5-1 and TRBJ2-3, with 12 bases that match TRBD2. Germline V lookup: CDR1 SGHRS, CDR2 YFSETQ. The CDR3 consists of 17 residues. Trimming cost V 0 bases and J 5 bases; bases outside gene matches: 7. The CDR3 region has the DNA TGCGCCAGCAGCTTGGCTGCTAGCGGGGGGGCATTAGATACGCAGTATTTT. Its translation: CASSLAASGGALDTQYF.

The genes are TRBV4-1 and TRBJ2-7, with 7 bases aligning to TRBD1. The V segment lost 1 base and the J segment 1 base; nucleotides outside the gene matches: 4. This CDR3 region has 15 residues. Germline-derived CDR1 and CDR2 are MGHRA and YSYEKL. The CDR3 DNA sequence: TGCGCCAGCAGCCAAGGTCCACAGGGGTCCTACGAGCAGTACTTC. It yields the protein CASSQGPQGSYEQYF.

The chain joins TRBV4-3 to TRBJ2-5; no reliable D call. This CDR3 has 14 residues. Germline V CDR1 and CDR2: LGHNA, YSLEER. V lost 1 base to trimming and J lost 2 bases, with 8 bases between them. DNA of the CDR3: TGCGCCAGCAGCCAAGGGCTAACTCAAGAGACCCAGTACTTC. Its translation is CASSQGLTQETQYF.

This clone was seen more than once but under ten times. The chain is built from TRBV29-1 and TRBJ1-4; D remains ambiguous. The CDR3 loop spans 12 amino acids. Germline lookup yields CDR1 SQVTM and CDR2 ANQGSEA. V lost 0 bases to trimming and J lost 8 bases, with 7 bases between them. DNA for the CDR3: TGCAGCGTTGAAGACGGGCGGGAAAAACTGTTTTTT. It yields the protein CSVEDGREKLFF.

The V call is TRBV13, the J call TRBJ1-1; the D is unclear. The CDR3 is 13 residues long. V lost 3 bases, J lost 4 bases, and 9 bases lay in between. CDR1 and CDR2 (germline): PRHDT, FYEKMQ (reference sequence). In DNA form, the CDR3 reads TGTGCCAGCAGCTTGAGGCAACGCACTGAAGCTTTCTTT. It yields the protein CASSLRQRTEAFF.

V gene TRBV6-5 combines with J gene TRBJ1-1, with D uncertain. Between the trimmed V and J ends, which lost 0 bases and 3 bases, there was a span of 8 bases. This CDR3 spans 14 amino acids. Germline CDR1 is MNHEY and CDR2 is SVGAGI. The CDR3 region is CASSYSNSDTEAFF. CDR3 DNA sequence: TGTGCCAGCAGTTACTCGAATTCGGACACTGAAGCTTTCTTT.